This passage covers 16 T cell receptor beta chains from one sample sequenced in a study of shared clonotypes between healthy human individuals. Repertoires were generated with immunoSEQ multiplex PCR, while TCRdb's copy carries only in-frame clones and drops some. The sample shows hundreds of thousands of clones, more than 75% of them seen only once. What was sequenced was PBMCs. These receptors were taken from a woman aged 35 to 49 in good health. Some clones in this sample may be carry-over from other donors' samples.

In nucleotides, the CDR3 is TGTGCCAGCAGTCAATACCTCGCCGGGCACTATGGCTACACCTTC. This gives the protein CASSQYLAGHYGYTF. The chain has TRBV28 and TRBJ1-2; D is unclear. From germline, CDR1 is MDHEN and CDR2 SYDVKM. V was trimmed by 5 bases and J by 3 bases, leaving 16 bases between them. The CDR3 is 15 amino acids.

This chain joins TRBV27 and TRBJ1-2; D not certain. The V end lost 2 bases, the J end lost 7 bases, and 14 bases lay between the germline ends. This CDR3 region has 14 residues. From germline, CDR1 is MNHEY and CDR2 SMNVEV (reference sequence). CDR3 in amino acids: CASSLNVQVGGYTF. The CDR3 bases are TGTGCCAGCAGTTTAAACGTCCAGGTCGGTGGCTACACCTTC.

The CDR3, as DNA: TGTGCCTGGAACCGGGACAGGGCGTCGGATTCACCCCTCCACTTT. This codes for CAWNRDRASDSPLHF. The chain links TRBV30 to TRBJ1-6, with 9 bases identical to TRBD1. This CDR3 is 15 amino acids long. The ends lost 4 bases at V and 8 bases at J; junction bases unmatched: 9. Germline assignment: CDR1 GTSNPN and CDR2 SVGIG (reference sequence).

This chain uses TRBV5-4 with TRBJ2-1; 8 bases match TRBD2. CDR3 size: 14 residues. Germline CDR1 reads SGHNT; CDR2 reads YYREEE (reference sequence). V lost 2 bases, J lost 4 bases, and 2 bases stayed unmatched. The CDR3, as DNA: TGTGCCAGCAGCTTACTAGCGGAATACAATGAGCAGTTCTTC. It is translated as CASSLLAEYNEQFF.

V usage is TRBV28 and J usage is TRBJ2-3; TRBD2 agrees at 8 bases. After removal of 8 bases from V and 0 bases from J, the junction contained 13 bases not matched to a gene. The CDR3 sequence is 17 residues long. The germline V gene has CDR1 MDHEN and CDR2 SYDVKM. In DNA, the CDR3 is TGTGCCAGCCCCCCCGCGGGCGGGAGGTTTAGCACAGATACGCAGTATTTT. Its translation: CASPPAGGRFSTDTQYF.

As for this clone: One base separates it from a far larger clone, so it is likely a read error. V usage is TRBV5-1 and J usage is TRBJ2-5; D uncertain. V was pared by 2 bases and J by 8 bases, with 10 bases between. The CDR3 spans 12 residues. Per the germline V gene, CDR1 is SGHRS and CDR2 is YFSETQ. CDR3 nucleotide sequence: TGCGCCAGCAGCTTTGGCTCCTTTACCCAGTACTTC. It specifies CASSFGSFTQYF.

The gene calls are TRBV28 and TRBJ2-1, with TRBD2 identical over 8 bases. The germline V gene encodes CDR1 MDHEN and CDR2 SYDVKM. The CDR3 loop spans 15 amino acids. V trimming: 0 bases; J trimming: 5 bases; junction bases outside the gene matches: 3. The CDR3 loop is CASSLWVAGHNEQFF. The CDR3 DNA follows: TGTGCCAGCAGTTTATGGGTAGCGGGGCACAATGAGCAGTTCTTC. Based on the CDR3 plus reference TRBV28 and TRBJ2-1, the full variable domain is DVKVTQSSRYLVKRTGEKVFLECVQDMDHENMFWYRQDPGLGLRLIYFSYDVKMKEKGDIPEGYSVSREKKERFSLILESASTNQTSMYLCASSLWVAGHNEQFFGPGTRLTVL.

The chain recombines TRBV30 with TRBJ2-1; D remains unclear. There are 16 residues in the CDR3. Germline CDR1 and CDR2: GTSNPN and SVGIG (reference sequence). V gave up 3 bases and J gave up 9 bases, with 24 bases separating them. The CDR3 loop is CAWSPARLAQTPEQFF. The CDR3 nucleotides are TGTGCCTGGAGCCCAGCCCGTCTCGCTCAGACCCCTGAGCAGTTCTTC.

As DNA, the CDR3 is TGCGCCAGCAGCCAAAGGGCCCTGTTAAGCTCCTACGAGCAGTACTTC. It translates to CASSQRALLSSYEQYF. The chain links TRBV4-1 to TRBJ2-7; no reliable D call. The CDR3 spans 16 residues. Germline lookup yields CDR1 MGHRA and CDR2 YSYEKL. The V and J ends lost 2 bases and 0 bases respectively, with 14 bases between them.

The chain is built from TRBV7-9 and TRBJ1-2; D possibly corresponds to TRBD1 (5 bases). CDR3 length: 15 residues. Germline CDR1 and CDR2: SEHNR and FQNEAQ (reference sequence). The V end was cut by 5 bases, the J end by 1 base, with 14 bases between. The CDR3 protein is CASSPQGSFNYGYTF. The CDR3 DNA reads as TGTGCCAGCAGCCCTCAGGGTTCATTTAACTATGGCTACACCTTC.

This clone was picked up a small number of times. The chain recombines TRBV7-2 with TRBJ1-5; D remains ambiguous. The V end was cut by 3 bases, the J end by 4 bases, with 10 bases between. CDR3 length equals 14 residues. Germline V lookup: CDR1 SGHTA, CDR2 FQGNSA. CDR3 DNA: TGTGCCAGCAGCTTTGGGATGGGGAATCAGCCCCAGCATTTT. Its protein product is CASSFGMGNQPQHF.

Details on this clone: One end of the junction does not line up with germline, which may come from a read error. The genes are TRBV7-3 and TRBJ2-3, with no clear D. The length of the CDR3 is 13 residues. In germline, CDR1 is SGHTA, CDR2 FQGTGA. In nucleotides, the CDR3 is TGTGCCAGCAGCCTCTCGACCGGTCCAGCAATGGATTTT. Translated: CASSLSTGPAMDF.

This clone was counted a few times. The identical CDR3 is also encoded by other nucleotide sequences in the sample. The chain couples TRBV6-5 to TRBJ1-5; D uncertain. V lost 2 bases and J lost 0, with 8 bases in between. The CDR3 is made up of 15 amino acids. CDR1 MNHEY and CDR2 SVGAGI come from the germline V gene. The CDR3 DNA sequence: TGTGCCAGCAGTTACGAGGGCTATAGCAATCAGCCCCAGCATTTT. This codes for CASSYEGYSNQPQHF.

J is TRBJ1-3 and V is TRBV11-2; TRBD1 matches 7 bases. Germline V gives CDR1 SGHAT, CDR2 FQNNGV. The CDR3 totals 15 residues. With 3 bases clipped from V and 3 bases from J, the junction kept 5 bases outside the gene matches. Written as DNA, the CDR3 is TGTGCCAGCAGCTTGTGGGCAGGGGGTGGAAACACCATATATTTT. Its protein is CASSLWAGGGNTIYF. Filled out from reference TRBV11-2 and TRBJ1-3, the complete variable domain reads EAGVAQSPRYKIIEKRQSVAFWCNPISGHATLYWYQQILGQGPKLLIQFQNNGVVDDSQLPKDRFSAERLKGVDSTLKIQPAKLEDSAVYLCASSLWAGGGNTIYFGEGSWLTVV.

The chain carries TRBV28 and TRBJ2-1; 12 nucleotides match TRBD2. CDR1 MDHEN and CDR2 SYDVKM come from the germline V gene. CDR3 length equals 16 residues. J gave up 4 bases and V 8 bases, and 9 bases lay outside the gene matches. The CDR3 DNA sequence: TGTGCCAGCGATTCGGCCGGACTAGCGGGATACAATGAGCAGTTCTTC. As protein: CASDSAGLAGYNEQFF.

This rearrangement joins TRBV7-2 to TRBJ2-7, with D possibly TRBD1 on 6 matching bases. There are 15 residues in the CDR3. V was cut by 4 bases and J by 3 bases, with 16 bases left in between. The germline CDR1 and CDR2 sequences are SGHTA and FQGNSA. The CDR3 loop reads CASSYLGARIYEQYF. The CDR3 DNA follows: TGTGCCAGCAGCTACTTGGGGGCGCGTATCTACGAGCAGTACTTC.